This is a list of T cell receptor beta chains from one sample in a study of blood T cell repertoires in COVID-19. Generated by immunoSEQ multiplex PCR, the TCRdb table keeps only in-frame clones and is missing some. This sample has about 280,000 clones, with approximately 85% found just once. Sequencing was carried out using peripheral blood. Source of these receptors: an older woman with acute or convalescent COVID-19. Both conserved end residues are part of each CDR3. Fields, in order: clone size, D gene, J gene, V gene, CDR3 DNA, CDR3 protein. A D gene is named only where the DNA matches it firmly. Clone size is stated in some rows and not others, as once, few, many or a class when expanded.

>NA|TRBD1|TRBJ1-2|TRBV3-1/TRBV3-2
TGTGCCAGCAGCCAAGGACAGGGACGGTCCTATGGCTACACCTTC
CASSQGQGRSYGYTF
>NA|NA|TRBJ2-7|TRBV6-1
TGTGCCAGCAGTGATACGTTCAGGGGGGCGCCCTTCTACGAGCAGTACTTC
CASSDTFRGAPFYEQYF
>few|NA|TRBJ1-5|TRBV2
TGTGCCAGCAGGATGGGCCACAATCAGCCCCAGCATTTT
CASRMGHNQPQHF
>NA|NA|TRBJ1-4|TRBV12-3/TRBV12-4
TGTGCCAGCGGTTGGGGGGTTGGAAAACTGTTTTTT
CASGWGVGKLFF
>NA|TRBD1|TRBJ1-2|TRBV6-5
TGTGCCAGCAGTTACTCGAGGGACAGGGTCGACTATGGCTACACCTTC
CASSYSRDRVDYGYTF
>NA|NA|TRBJ1-2|TRBV7-2
TGTGCCAGCAGACCGACAGGAGTCTATGGCTACACCTTC
CASRPTGVYGYTF
>NA|TRBD1|TRBJ1-4|TRBV19
TGTGCCAGTAGTAGGGCCAGGGGGTCTAATGAAAAACTGTTTTTT
CASSRARGSNEKLFF
>NA|TRBD1|TRBJ1-4|TRBV3-1/TRBV3-2
TGTGCCAGCAGCCAAGGGACAGGGAATAATGAAAAACTGTTTTTT
CASSQGTGNNEKLFF
>NA|NA|TRBJ2-1|TRBV4-1
TGCGCCAGCAGCCAAGATGGGGGGAGACCCAATGAGCAGTTCTTC
CASSQDGGRPNEQFF
>few|NA|TRBJ1-1|TRBV18
TGTGCCAGCTCACAGAGCGAGGGTACTGAAGCTTTCTTT
CASSQSEGTEAFF
>NA|TRBD2|TRBJ2-3|TRBV6-1
TGTGCCAGCAGTGGGGGTAGCGGGGGTCAAGCAGATACGCAGTATTTT
CASSGGSGGQADTQYF